The 2 T cell receptor beta chains below were found in one sample sequenced in a study of T cell responses to AZD1222 COVID-19 vaccine. Data came from immunoSEQ multiplex PCR; TCRdb stores just in-frame clones and leaves some out. The sample includes 55,000 to 75,000 clones, about four fifths of them seen just once. The sequences come from peripheral blood, collected on day 0 of MenACWY control vaccination. The receptors here all came from an adult in good health.

This clone has a handful of counts. J is TRBJ2-1 and V is TRBV6-2 or TRBV6-3; D may be TRBD1 (6 bases). Germline V gene sequence: CDR1 MNHEY, CDR2 SVGEGT. This CDR3 is built from 14 residues. V was trimmed by 5 bases and J by 9 bases, leaving 17 bases between them. The DNA for the CDR3 is TGTGCCAGCAGTGAGGGGAACTACAGGGTTGAGCAGTTCTTC. This translates into CASSEGNYRVEQFF.

The rearrangement joins TRBV5-1 to TRBJ1-1; 9 bases are shared with TRBD1. J lost 3 bases, V lost 7 bases, and 10 bases had no gene match. The CDR3 contains 15 residues. Germline V gene lookup returns CDR1 SGHRS and CDR2 YFSETQ. CDR3 amino acids: CASSKVGQGHTEAFF. The CDR3 coding sequence is TGCGCCAGCTCAAAGGTAGGACAGGGGCACACTGAAGCTTTCTTT.